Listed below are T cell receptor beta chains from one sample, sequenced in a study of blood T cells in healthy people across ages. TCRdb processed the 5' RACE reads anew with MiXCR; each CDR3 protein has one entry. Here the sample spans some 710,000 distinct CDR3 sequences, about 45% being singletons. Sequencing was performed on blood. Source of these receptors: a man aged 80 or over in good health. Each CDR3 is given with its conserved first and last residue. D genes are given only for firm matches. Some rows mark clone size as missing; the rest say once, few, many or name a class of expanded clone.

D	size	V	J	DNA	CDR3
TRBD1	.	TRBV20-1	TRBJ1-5	TGCAGTGCAACGAACAGGGGGCCTAGCAATCAGCCCCAGCATTTT	CSATNRGPSNQPQHF
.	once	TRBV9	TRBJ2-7	TGTGCCAGCAGCGGGGAGAGTAGATACGAGCAGTACTTC	CASSGESRYEQYF
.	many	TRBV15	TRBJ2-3	TGTGCCACCAGCAGGACAACCCCAGATACGCAGTATTTT	CATSRTTPDTQYF
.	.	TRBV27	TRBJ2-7	TGTGCCAGCAGTGTCGGACAGCTAGGCGAGCAGTACTTC	CASSVGQLGEQYF
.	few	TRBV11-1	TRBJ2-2	TGTGCCAGCAATTTTGGGGGGTCCTTGGCCGGGGAGCTGTTTTTT	CASNFGGSLAGELFF
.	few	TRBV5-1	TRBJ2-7	TGCGCCAGCAGCTTGGTGTGGGGCAGGGGTCACGAGCAGTACTTC	CASSLVWGRGHEQYF
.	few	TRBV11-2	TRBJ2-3	TGTGCCAGCAGCTTAGTTGTTGGAGATACGCAGTATTTT	CASSLVVGDTQYF
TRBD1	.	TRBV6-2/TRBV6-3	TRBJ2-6	TGTGCCAGCAATAAACCGGGACAGATTTCGTCTGGGGCCAACGTCCTGACTTTC	CASNKPGQISSGANVLTF
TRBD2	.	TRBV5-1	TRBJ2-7	TGCGCCAGCAGCCAGACCCGTCATGCGGGAGCGGAAGAGCAGTACTTC	CASSQTRHAGAEEQYF
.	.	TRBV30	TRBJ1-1	TGTGCCTGGACAGGGCGGGCTGAAGCTTTCTTT	CAWTGRAEAFF
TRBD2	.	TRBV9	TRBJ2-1	TGTGCCAGCAGCGTAGGGGGGACTAGAAATGAGCAGTTCTTC	CASSVGGTRNEQFF
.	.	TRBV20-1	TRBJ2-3	TGCAGTGCTTCCCCGGGGAGCACAGATGCGCAGTATTTT	CSASPGSTDAQYF
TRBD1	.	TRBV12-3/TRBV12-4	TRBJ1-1	TGTGCCAGCAGTTTGGCAGGGGGTTTGAACACTGAAGCTTTCTTT	CASSLAGGLNTEAFF
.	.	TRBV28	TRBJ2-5	TGTGCCAGCAGTTATGGGGGATGGGGGAAGGATGGAGAGACCCAGTACTTC	CASSYGGWGKDGETQYF
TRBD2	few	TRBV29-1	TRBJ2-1	TGCAGCGTTGAGACTAGCGGCACTCTAGGGAATGAGCAGTTCTTC	CSVETSGTLGNEQFF
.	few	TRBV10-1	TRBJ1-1	TGCGCCAGCAGTATCACAGGACAGACTGAAGCTTTCTTT	CASSITGQTEAFF
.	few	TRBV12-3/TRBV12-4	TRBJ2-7	TGTGCCAGCAGTTTAGTCCCAAGAACCCCCTCCTACGAGCAGTACTTC	CASSLVPRTPSYEQYF
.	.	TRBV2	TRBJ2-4	TGTGCCAGCAGTTCTGGTCGCGGTAGGGCCAAAAACATTCAGTACTTC	CASSSGRGRAKNIQYF